Shown below are 13 T cell receptor beta chains from a single sample sequenced in a study of OX40 agonist ivuxolimab in advanced cancers. Sequencing used immunoSEQ multiplex PCR; TCRdb keeps in-frame clones, though not all of them. The sample shows about 33,000 clones, about four fifths of them seen only once. The sequenced sample was CD4+ or CD8+ T cells sorted from blood, obtained in a trial of the OX40 agonist ivuxolimab. These TCRs come from an adult with an advanced solid tumor such as melanoma, head and neck, liver or kidney cancer.

Only one count was recorded for this clone. The J gene is TRBJ2-1, the V gene TRBV4-2; 11 bases match TRBD2. This CDR3 is built from 15 residues. Germline V gene lookup returns CDR1 LGHNA and CDR2 YNFKEQ. Germline trimming cut 4 bases from V and 4 bases from J; bases unmatched to any gene: 3. Here the CDR3 reads CASSLSGGAYNEQFF. The CDR3 region has the DNA TGTGCCAGCAGCCTTAGCGGGGGGGCTTACAATGAGCAGTTCTTC.

V is TRBV9 and J is TRBJ2-1; 7 nucleotides align to TRBD2. This CDR3 comprises 17 residues. Germline CDR1 reads SGDLS; CDR2 reads YYNGEE. V lost 0 bases to trimming and J lost 4 bases; unmatched junction nucleotides: 10. The chain's CDR3 is CASSVGGGAGEYNEQFF. The CDR3 bases are TGTGCCAGCAGCGTAGGGGGAGGGGCGGGAGAGTACAATGAGCAGTTCTTC.

This chain links TRBV19 with TRBJ2-1, with D unresolved. Trimming took off 2 bases at V and 5 bases at J, with 22 bases between the two ends. The CDR3 runs 18 residues. The germline CDR1 and CDR2 sequences are LNHDA and SQIVND (reference sequence). The DNA of the CDR3 is TGTGCCAGTAGTATATTTTCCCTGACCGAGTATGGGGACAATGAGCAGTTCTTC. As protein: CASSIFSLTEYGDNEQFF.

This rearrangement joins TRBV27 to TRBJ2-3; D is possibly TRBD2 (6 bases). This CDR3 is built from 14 residues. V was trimmed by 4 bases and J by 4 bases, leaving 12 bases between them. Germline loops: CDR1 MNHEY, CDR2 SMNVEV (reference sequence). CDR3: CASSSHPGADTQYF. CDR3 DNA sequence: TGTGCCAGCAGTTCCCACCCGGGGGCAGATACGCAGTATTTT.

This chain uses TRBV5-4 with TRBJ2-2, with TRBD1 as a possible D gene (6 bases). The CDR3 has 16 residues. Germline assignment: CDR1 SGHNT and CDR2 YYREEE (reference sequence). Deletions cut 0 bases from V and 3 bases from J, with 12 bases between. Here the CDR3 reads CASSLGGRGYTGELFF. CDR3 coding DNA: TGTGCCAGCAGCTTGGGGGGGCGAGGGTACACCGGGGAGCTGTTTTTT.

The chain uses TRBV4-3 and TRBJ2-7, with 10 bases lining up with TRBD2. The CDR3 is made up of 16 amino acids. The trim removed 0 bases at V and 0 bases at J, leaving 2 bases unmatched. Germline values: CDR1 LGHNA, CDR2 YSLEER. The CDR3 region is CASSQDLAGASYEQYF. The CDR3 DNA is TGCGCCAGCAGCCAAGACCTAGCGGGGGCCTCCTACGAGCAGTACTTC.

The V gene is TRBV4-3, the J gene TRBJ2-3; 9 nucleotides agree with TRBD2. In germline, CDR1 is LGHNA, CDR2 YSLEER. The CDR3 sequence is 16 residues long. J lost 5 bases, V lost 0 bases, and 6 bases had no gene match. The CDR3 reads CASSQDSSGVRDTQYF. CDR3 in DNA: TGCGCCAGCAGCCAAGACTCTAGCGGGGTAAGAGATACGCAGTATTTT.

The chain has TRBV5-6 and TRBJ2-3; 9 positions match TRBD2. The CDR3 is 15 residues long. Looked up from germline, CDR1 is SGHDT and CDR2 is YYEEEE. V shed 2 bases, J shed 5 bases, and the junction held 6 bases outside the gene matches. The CDR3 coding sequence is TGTGCCAGCAGCTTAGTGCGGGAGGGCCAAGATACGCAGTATTTT. Amino acids: CASSLVREGQDTQYF.

The V gene is TRBV6-1, the J gene TRBJ1-4; D is possibly TRBD1 (5 bases). Trimming shortened V by 4 bases and J by 0 bases, and 21 bases separated the two germline ends. Germline loops: CDR1 MNHNS, CDR2 SASEGT. The length of the CDR3 is 19 residues. The CDR3 spells CASSVSDRDVPSTNEKLFF. CDR3 nucleotide sequence: TGTGCCAGCAGTGTTTCCGACAGAGATGTTCCCTCAACTAATGAAAAACTGTTTTTT.

The chain carries TRBV7-9 and TRBJ1-6, with 7 bases that match TRBD1. Losses at the gene ends were 5 bases for V and 1 base for J; bases not matched to a gene: 5. The V gene's germline CDR1 is SEHNR and CDR2 FQNEAQ (reference sequence). The CDR3 runs to 16 residues. The CDR3 DNA sequence: TGTGCCAGCAGCGACCGGGGACAGTCCTATAATTCACCCCTCCACTTT. Protein: CASSDRGQSYNSPLHF.

The rearrangement uses TRBV15 and TRBJ2-3, with D tentatively TRBD1 (5 bases). The CDR3 runs 12 residues. CDR1 is LNHNV and CDR2 is YYDKDF in the germline V gene (reference sequence). Trimming removed 5 bases at V and 6 bases at J, with 9 bases between. The CDR3 is CATSVWGDTQYF. In nucleotides, the CDR3 is TGTGCCACCAGCGTCTGGGGCGATACGCAGTATTTT. Looking up the rest from reference TRBV15 and TRBJ2-3 gives the full variable domain: DAMVIQNPRYQVTQFGKPVTLSCSQTLNHNVMYWYQQKSSQAPKLLFHYYDKDFNNEADTPDNFQSRRPNTSFCFLDIRSPGLGDTAMYLCATSVWGDTQYFGPGTRLTVL.

The V call is TRBV6-1, the J call TRBJ2-1, with D tentatively TRBD1 or TRBD2 (5 bases each). The CDR3 is 16 residues long. Germline values: CDR1 MNHNS, CDR2 SASEGT. The ends were cut back, 1 base at V and 10 bases at J, with 20 bases in the middle. DNA of the CDR3: TGTGCCAGCAGTGAAGTAAGTGATTGGGACGTAGGGGAGCAGTTCTTC. Amino acid sequence: CASSEVSDWDVGEQFF.

This clone was observed a handful of times. The V call is TRBV6-1, the J call TRBJ2-6; D is unresolved. The CDR3 is made up of 14 amino acids. Trimming removed 0 bases at V and 3 bases at J, with 3 bases between. The V gene's germline CDR1 is MNHNS and CDR2 SASEGT. The CDR3 DNA is TGTGCCAGCAGTGAAGCGGGTGGGGCCAACGTCCTGACTTTC. Protein product: CASSEAGGANVLTF.